Listed below are T cell receptor beta chains from one sample, sequenced in a study of CD8+CD57+ T cells in acquired aplastic anemia. Each CDR3 protein is one row after TCRdb ran MiXCR on the reads. Of about 180,000 distinct CDR3 sequences listed, 47% are singletons. Input material: sorted CD4+, CD8+, or CD8+CD57+ T cells (not recorded which) from PBMCs. These receptors were collected from a human donor with aplastic anemia. Each CDR3 is given with its conserved first and last residue.

j_call	v_call	cdr3_aa
TRBJ1-6	TRBV7-9	CASSPPDPNSPLHF
TRBJ2-5	TRBV15	CATSSGQGIQETQYF
TRBJ1-2	TRBV7-8	CASSKGDITGGYGYTF
TRBJ2-1	TRBV2	CASRYRSAGERFF
TRBJ2-5	TRBV5-4	CASSSTTQPGTQYF
TRBJ2-1	TRBV11-1	CASRLAGGGANEQFF
TRBJ2-1	TRBV7-3	CASSSLGTGGKNEQFF
TRBJ1-6	TRBV7-2	CASSHGQTASPLHF
TRBJ2-7	TRBV12-3/TRBV12-4	CASSLREIYEQYF
TRBJ1-1	TRBV6-6	CASSLRGRETEAFF
TRBJ2-5	TRBV2	CASRSDRGRAETQYF
TRBJ1-2	TRBV3-1	CASSPWGQAVNGGYGYTF
TRBJ2-1	TRBV5-1	CASSLVQGYEQFF
TRBJ1-5	TRBV6-1	CASSAGALGNQPQHF
TRBJ1-4	TRBV29-1	CSVATGMGRGSEKLFF
TRBJ1-6	TRBV20-1	CSAKAGVNSPLHF
TRBJ1-4	TRBV6-2/TRBV6-3	CASSYSLGQGRVNEKLFF
TRBJ1-1	TRBV19	CASSVGTEAFF
TRBJ2-5	TRBV9	CASSADPRIETQYF
TRBJ2-2	TRBV7-2	CASSSWTSGELFF
TRBJ2-1	TRBV12-3/TRBV12-4	CASSGWGLAGVNEQFF
TRBJ2-1	TRBV5-1	CASSLAGRGSYNEQFF
TRBJ2-1	TRBV10-3	CAISESWTGRVPEQFF
TRBJ2-3	TRBV24-1	CATSDPPLDTQYF
TRBJ2-2	TRBV9	CASAEANTGELFF
TRBJ2-5	TRBV10-3	CAISESGDATQYF
TRBJ2-3	TRBV15	CATSRDGTLTDTQYF
TRBJ2-2	TRBV20-1	CSAMGTSGGPNTGELFF